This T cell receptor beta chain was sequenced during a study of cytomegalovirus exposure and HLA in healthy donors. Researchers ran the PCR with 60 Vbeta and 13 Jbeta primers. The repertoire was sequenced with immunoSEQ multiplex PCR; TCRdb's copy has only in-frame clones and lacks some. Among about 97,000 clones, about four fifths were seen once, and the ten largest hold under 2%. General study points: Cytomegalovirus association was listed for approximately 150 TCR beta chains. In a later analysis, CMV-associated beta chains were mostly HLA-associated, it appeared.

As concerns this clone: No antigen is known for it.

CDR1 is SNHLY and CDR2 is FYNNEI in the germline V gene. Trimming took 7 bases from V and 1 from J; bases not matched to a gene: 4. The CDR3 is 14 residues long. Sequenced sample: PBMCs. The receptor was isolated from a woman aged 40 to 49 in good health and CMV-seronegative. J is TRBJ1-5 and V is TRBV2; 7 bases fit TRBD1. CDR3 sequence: CASMTGNSNQPQHF. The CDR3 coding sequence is TGTGCCAGCATGACAGGGAACAGCAATCAGCCCCAGCATTTT.